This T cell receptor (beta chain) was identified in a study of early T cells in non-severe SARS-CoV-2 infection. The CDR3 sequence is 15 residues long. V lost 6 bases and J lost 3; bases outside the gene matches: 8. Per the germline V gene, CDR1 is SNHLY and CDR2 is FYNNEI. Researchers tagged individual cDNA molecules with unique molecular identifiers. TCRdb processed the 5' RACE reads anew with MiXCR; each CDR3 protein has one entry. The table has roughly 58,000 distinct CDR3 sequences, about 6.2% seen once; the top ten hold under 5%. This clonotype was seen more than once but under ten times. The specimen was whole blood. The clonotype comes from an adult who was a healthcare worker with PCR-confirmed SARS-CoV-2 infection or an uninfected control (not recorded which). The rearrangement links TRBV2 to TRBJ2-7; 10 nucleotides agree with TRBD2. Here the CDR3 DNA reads TGTGCCAGCAGACTAGCGGGGATACAGAGCTACGAGCAGTACTTC. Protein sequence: CASRLAGIQSYEQYF.